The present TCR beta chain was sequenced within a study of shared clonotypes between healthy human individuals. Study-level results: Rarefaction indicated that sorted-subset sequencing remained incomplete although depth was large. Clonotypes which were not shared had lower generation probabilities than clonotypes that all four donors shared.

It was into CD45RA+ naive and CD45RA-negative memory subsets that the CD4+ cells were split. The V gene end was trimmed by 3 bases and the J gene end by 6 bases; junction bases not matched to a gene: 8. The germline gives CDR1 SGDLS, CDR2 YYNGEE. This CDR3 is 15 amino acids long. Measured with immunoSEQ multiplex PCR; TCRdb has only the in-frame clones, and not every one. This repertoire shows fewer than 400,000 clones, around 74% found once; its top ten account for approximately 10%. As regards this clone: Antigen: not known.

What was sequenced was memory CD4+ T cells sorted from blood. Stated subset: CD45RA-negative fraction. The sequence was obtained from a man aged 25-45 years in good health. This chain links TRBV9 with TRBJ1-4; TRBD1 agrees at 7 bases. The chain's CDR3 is CASSGRGQRDEKLFF. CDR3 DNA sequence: TGTGCCAGCAGCGGTAGGGGACAGAGAGATGAAAAACTGTTTTTT.